This T cell receptor beta chain was found in a study of tumor-infiltrating lymphocytes in primary liver carcinoma. Study information: The tumors ranged from about 4 to 11 cm across and fell within stage T1-T3 N0M0.

The CDR3 spans 16 residues. CDR1 is ENHRY and CDR2 is SYGVKD in the germline V gene. In the case of this clonotype: As yet, its antigen is unknown. Compared with germline, one end of the junction differs, possibly owing to a read error.

Broader study findings: Present in all five tumor regions were only about 7.5-25% of the top clones.

Starting material for RNA and DNA co-extraction consisted of 20-30 mg of unsorted bulk tissue. Every patient in the cohort had a primary liver carcinoma. That carcinoma was treated by surgical resection. The patients, who had chronic HBV infection, were treatment-naive (untreated). Synthesis of TCR beta cDNA was carried out from 500 ng total RNA with a constant-region primer. Generation of the TCR beta libraries relied on three nested multiplex PCR rounds using slightly modified ARM-PCR. PCR rounds one and two used TRBV1-TRBV30 forward primers with a C-beta reverse primer for around 9 cycles each. TCRdb redid the calling of the multiplex PCR reads with MiXCR, one entry per CDR3 protein. Of around 190,000 distinct CDR3 sequences in the sample, over 80% are singletons; the top ten hold 15% to 20%.

This chain joins TRBV10-3 and TRBJ2-1; 7 bases are shared with TRBD2. The sequence came from a man between 35 and 55 years old with primary liver carcinoma and hepatitis B virus infection. Sequenced sample: tumor tissue from primary liver carcinoma. CDR3 sequence reads: CANSVAGGSSYNEQFF. DNA of the CDR3: TGTGCCAACAGTGTAGCGGGTGGGAGCTCCTACAATGAGCAGTTCTTC.